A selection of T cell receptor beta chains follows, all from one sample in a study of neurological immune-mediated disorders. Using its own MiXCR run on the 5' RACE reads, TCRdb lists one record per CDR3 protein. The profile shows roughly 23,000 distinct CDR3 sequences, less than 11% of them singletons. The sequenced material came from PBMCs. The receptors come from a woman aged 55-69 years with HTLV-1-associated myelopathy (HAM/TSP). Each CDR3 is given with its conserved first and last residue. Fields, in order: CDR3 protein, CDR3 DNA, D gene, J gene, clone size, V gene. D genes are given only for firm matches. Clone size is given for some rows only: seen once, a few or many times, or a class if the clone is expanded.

CDR3: CATRSSGGDTGELFF
DNA: TGTGCCACCAGAAGTAGCGGGGGGGACACCGGGGAGCTGTTTTTT
D: TRBD2
J: TRBJ2-2
size: NA
V: TRBV19

CDR3: CSAFGGDNEQFF
DNA: TGCAGCGCTTTCGGGGGGGATAATGAGCAGTTCTTC
D: TRBD2
J: TRBJ2-1
size: many
V: TRBV29-1

CDR3: CASSLGTSGGAYQETQYF
DNA: TGTGCCAGCAGTCTCGGGACTAGCGGGGGGGCCTACCAAGAGACCCAGTACTTC
D: TRBD2
J: TRBJ2-5
size: many
V: TRBV12-3/TRBV12-4

CDR3: CASSPSAGGNTGELFF
DNA: TGTGCCAGCAGCCCCTCAGCCGGGGGAAACACCGGGGAGCTGTTTTTT
D: NA
J: TRBJ2-2
size: many
V: TRBV3-1

CDR3: CSARDLLTGIYEQYF
DNA: TGCAGTGCTAGAGATTTATTGACAGGGATCTACGAGCAGTACTTC
D: TRBD1
J: TRBJ2-7
size: many
V: TRBV20-1

CDR3: CASSLTSGGMNNEQFF
DNA: TGTGCCAGCAGCTTAACTAGCGGGGGCATGAACAATGAGCAGTTCTTC
D: TRBD2
J: TRBJ2-1
size: many
V: TRBV7-9

CDR3: CAWSVPGEKLFF
DNA: TGTGCCTGGAGTGTACCCGGGGAAAAACTGTTTTTT
D: NA
J: TRBJ1-4
size: many
V: TRBV30

CDR3: CASSPGRVYAEAFF
DNA: TGCGCCAGCAGTCCCGGCAGGGTCTATGCTGAAGCTTTCTTT
D: NA
J: TRBJ1-1
size: many
V: TRBV10-1

CDR3: CASSLAGNRNEHFF
DNA: TGTGCCAGCAGCTTAGCGGGCAACCGGAATGAGCACTTCTTC
D: NA
J: TRBJ2-1
size: NA
V: TRBV11-1

CDR3: CSALRDGNYGYTF
DNA: TGCAGTGCTCTGCGTGACGGAAACTATGGCTACACCTTC
D: NA
J: TRBJ1-2
size: many
V: TRBV20-1

CDR3: CSARLMLQPPYEQYF
DNA: TGCAGCGCCCGGCTGATGTTGCAGCCACCCTACGAGCAGTACTTC
D: NA
J: TRBJ2-7
size: many
V: TRBV20-1

CDR3: CSATRDTGFYGYTF
DNA: TGCAGTGCTACCCGGGACACAGGTTTCTATGGCTACACCTTC
D: NA
J: TRBJ1-2
size: medium-sized
V: TRBV20-1

CDR3: CASIRAGTGFDGYTF
DNA: TGTGCCAGCATCAGGGCCGGGACAGGGTTCGATGGCTACACCTTC
D: TRBD1
J: TRBJ1-2
size: many
V: TRBV7-9

CDR3: CSANLLSTDTQYF
DNA: TGCAGTGCTAACCTTCTTAGCACAGATACGCAGTATTTT
D: NA
J: TRBJ2-3
size: many
V: TRBV20-1

CDR3: CASSQPLGTPTEAFF
DNA: TGCGCCAGCAGCCAACCCCTAGGGACTCCTACCGAGGCTTTCTTT
D: NA
J: TRBJ1-1
size: many
V: TRBV4-1

CDR3: CASSLLTEDTEAFF
DNA: TGTGCCAGCAGCCTATTGACAGAAGACACTGAAGCTTTCTTT
D: NA
J: TRBJ1-1
size: few
V: TRBV5-5

CDR3: CASSLRRGNYGYTF
DNA: TGCGCCAGCAGCTTGAGGCGGGGTAACTATGGCTACACCTTC
D: NA
J: TRBJ1-2
size: many
V: TRBV5-1

CDR3: CSSSFNTLGIYGYTF
DNA: TGTTCCAGCAGCTTCAACACTTTAGGGATCTATGGCTACACCTTC
D: NA
J: TRBJ1-2
size: NA
V: TRBV5-4

CDR3: CASSVPGQQETQYF
DNA: TGCGCCAGCAGTGTCCCGGGACAGCAAGAGACCCAGTACTTC
D: TRBD1
J: TRBJ2-5
size: many
V: TRBV10-2

CDR3: CSVGQEAYEQYF
DNA: TGCAGTGTTGGACAGGAAGCCTACGAGCAGTACTTC
D: TRBD1
J: TRBJ2-7
size: few
V: TRBV20-1

CDR3: CSARDVTENQPQHF
DNA: TGCAGTGCTAGAGATGTGACAGAAAATCAGCCCCAGCATTTT
D: NA
J: TRBJ1-5
size: medium-sized
V: TRBV20-1

CDR3: CASSKTGTGNTEAFF
DNA: TGCGCCAGCAGTAAAACCGGGACGGGCAACACTGAAGCTTTCTTT
D: NA
J: TRBJ1-1
size: NA
V: TRBV5-1